The 23 T cell receptor beta chains listed next were all sequenced from one sample in a study of blood T cell repertoires in COVID-19. Method: immunoSEQ multiplex PCR; TCRdb's copy keeps in-frame clones and lacks some. Here the sample spans over 80,000 clones, roughly 87% being singletons. Sequenced material: peripheral blood. All receptors derive from a man between 65 and 80 years old with acute or convalescent COVID-19.

V gene TRBV9 combines with J gene TRBJ1-2; D perhaps matches TRBD1 (6 bases). The CDR3 has 14 residues. V was shortened by 4 bases and J by 4 bases, with 14 bases between the two germline ends. The germline CDR1 and CDR2 sequences are SGDLS and YYNGEE. The CDR3 bases are TGTGCCAGCAGCACCGGGACACCACGCTATGGCTACACCTTC. Translated: CASSTGTPRYGYTF.

J is TRBJ2-1 and V is TRBV9; TRBD2 agrees at 11 bases. V lost 0 bases to trimming and J lost 6 bases; unmatched junction nucleotides: 8. Per germline, CDR1 SGDLS and CDR2 YYNGEE. This CDR3 is 17 amino acids long. Here the CDR3 DNA reads TGTGCCAGCAGCGTAGCACTAGCGGGAGTCGAGCGCAATGAGCAGTTCTTC. Its translation is CASSVALAGVERNEQFF.

The genes are TRBV5-6 and TRBJ1-1, with TRBD1 as a possible D gene (6 bases). Germline V gene sequence: CDR1 SGHDT, CDR2 YYEEEE. CDR3 length: 14 amino acids. Trimming removed 0 bases at V and 1 base at J, with 7 bases between. Written as DNA, the CDR3 is TGTGCCAGCAGCTTGGGACAGGCGAACACTGAAGCTTTCTTT. It yields the protein CASSLGQANTEAFF.

The count of this clone is one. The chain has TRBV7-2 and TRBJ2-7; D perhaps matches TRBD2 (6 bases). CDR1 and CDR2 (germline): SGHTA, FQGNSA. Trimming took off 1 base at V and 6 bases at J, with 10 bases between the two ends. The CDR3 totals 13 residues. Written as DNA, the CDR3 is TGTGCCAGCAGCTTAGGGGTAGCGGCCGAGCAGTACTTC. It encodes CASSLGVAAEQYF.

V usage is TRBV14 and J usage is TRBJ1-4; D ambiguous. CDR1 and CDR2 (germline): SGHDN, FVKESK. This CDR3 region has 15 residues. V gave up 6 bases and J gave up 0 bases, with 11 bases separating them. The CDR3 region has the DNA TGTGCCAGCAGGAGCGAGAATCCAACTAATGAAAAACTGTTTTTT. Protein sequence: CASRSENPTNEKLFF. The full variable domain, its missing parts supplied by reference TRBV14 and TRBJ1-4, is EAGVTQFPSHSVIEKGQTVTLRCDPISGHDNLYWYRRVMGKEIKFLLHFVKESKQDESGMPNNRFLAERTGGTYSTLKVQPAELEDSGVYFCASRSENPTNEKLFFGSGTQLSVL.

This chain uses TRBV20-1 with TRBJ2-1, with 14 nucleotides matching TRBD2. Trimming at V came to 3 bases and at J to 10 bases, leaving 8 bases not matched to a gene. Germline CDR1 reads DFQATT; CDR2 reads SNEGSKA (reference sequence). The CDR3 has 15 residues. The CDR3 region has the DNA TGCAGTGCTAGTCACGGGACTAGCGGGAGTAAGGAGCAGTTCTTC. Translated: CSASHGTSGSKEQFF.

The chain couples TRBV29-1 to TRBJ2-7, with 7 positions matching TRBD1. With V trimmed by 7 bases and J by 5 bases, 5 bases remained unmatched. Germline CDR1 and CDR2: SQVTM and ANQGSEA. CDR3 length: 11 residues. The chain's CDR3 is CSAETGHEQYF. The CDR3 bases are TGCAGCGCAGAGACAGGGCACGAGCAGTACTTC.

This rearrangement joins TRBV9 to TRBJ2-2; no definite D call. The CDR3 totals 16 residues. Trimming pared 0 bases from V and 4 bases from J, leaving 13 bases between. Germline V CDR1 and CDR2: SGDLS, YYNGEE. CDR3 nucleotide sequence: TGTGCCAGCAGCGTAGGGTTTAGATCTAGCACCGGGGAGCTGTTTTTT. Amino acids: CASSVGFRSSTGELFF.

The chain carries TRBV6-6 and TRBJ1-1, with unresolved D. V was pared by 6 bases and J by 1 base, with 9 bases between. Germline V gives CDR1 MNHNY, CDR2 SVGAGI (reference sequence). CDR3 length equals 13 residues. The CDR3 DNA reads as TGTGCCAGCAGACCCTACAGGAACACTGAAGCTTTCTTT. It codes for CASRPYRNTEAFF.

This chain joins TRBV5-1 and TRBJ2-3; no clear D gene. The CDR3 is 15 amino acids. Germline V gives CDR1 SGHRS, CDR2 YFSETQ. Trimming cost V 2 bases and J 2 bases, with 12 bases left between them. CDR3 bases: TGCGCCAGCAGCTTATCGCAGGCCCACACAGATACGCAGTATTTT. It codes for CASSLSQAHTDTQYF.

The V and J genes are TRBV7-6 and TRBJ2-2; D perhaps matches TRBD1 (5 bases). Trimming pared 4 bases from V and 5 bases from J, leaving 14 bases between. This CDR3 has 15 residues. CDR1 is SGHVS, CDR2 FNYEAQ, per germline. The CDR3 region is CASSWAQGGTGELFF. The CDR3, as DNA: TGTGCCAGCAGCTGGGCTCAGGGCGGAACCGGGGAGCTGTTTTTT.

The V gene is TRBV3-1 (or the pseudogene TRBV3-2), the J gene TRBJ2-3, with a weak D call TRBD1 (5 bases). CDR1 and CDR2 from the germline V gene are LGHDT and YNNKEL (reference sequence). Trimming took off 0 bases at V and 1 base at J, with 17 bases between the two ends. The CDR3 spans 18 residues. CDR3 in amino acids: CASSQDSLRLGGTDTQYF. DNA of the CDR3: TGTGCCAGCAGCCAAGATTCCCTCCGGCTAGGGGGCACAGATACGCAGTATTTT.

The chain combines TRBV5-1 with TRBJ2-3; TRBD2 matches at 13 bases. Germline V gene sequence: CDR1 SGHRS, CDR2 YFSETQ. The CDR3 is made up of 16 amino acids. The V segment lost 4 bases and the J segment 7 bases; nucleotides outside the gene matches: 9. The CDR3 protein is CASSPRTSGRWYTQYF. The CDR3 coding sequence is TGCGCCAGCAGCCCACGGACTAGCGGGAGATGGTATACGCAGTATTTT.

V gene TRBV29-1 combines with J gene TRBJ2-3; D is perhaps TRBD1 (5 bases). Germline V gives CDR1 SQVTM, CDR2 ANQGSEA. Trimming removed 4 bases at V and 5 bases at J, with 10 bases between. The CDR3 covers 12 residues. The CDR3 sequence is CSVAQGLDTQYF. As DNA, the CDR3 is TGCAGCGTTGCTCAGGGATTAGATACGCAGTATTTT.

The J gene is TRBJ2-2, the V gene TRBV7-9, with 12 bases aligning to TRBD2. The germline V gene has CDR1 SEHNR and CDR2 FQNEAQ (reference sequence). J was trimmed by 3 bases and V by 6 bases; bases with no gene match: 8. The CDR3 is 17 residues long. The DNA for the CDR3 is TGTGCCAGCAGTTCCGGGACTAGCGGGCGATACACCGGGGAGCTGTTTTTT. It encodes CASSSGTSGRYTGELFF.

This chain connects TRBV19 to TRBJ1-5, with 7 bases that match TRBD1. Germline CDR1 and CDR2: LNHDA and SQIVND (reference sequence). The CDR3 is made up of 15 amino acids. Trimming at V came to 6 bases and at J to 6 bases, leaving 11 bases not matched to a gene. CDR3 amino acids: CASSRKQGNGQPQHF. The CDR3 coding sequence is TGTGCCAGTAGCCGGAAACAGGGGAACGGTCAGCCCCAGCATTTT.

The gene calls are TRBV30 and TRBJ2-1; no firm D call. The CDR3 covers 12 residues. V lost 1 base, J lost 10 bases, and 11 bases lay in between. Germline V CDR1 and CDR2: GTSNPN, SVGIG (reference sequence). The CDR3 DNA follows: TGTGCCTGGAGTGGTCGGAGAGCAGAGCAGTTCTTC. Translation: CAWSGRRAEQFF.

The gene calls are TRBV6-2 or TRBV6-3 and TRBJ2-6; 12 bases agree with TRBD2. The CDR3 sequence is 18 residues long. Germline trimming cut 2 bases from V and 2 bases from J; bases unmatched to any gene: 4. Germline CDR1 MNHEY, CDR2 SVGEGT. CDR3 sequence: CASSYPTSGRTGANVLTF. In DNA form, the CDR3 reads TGTGCCAGCAGTTACCCCACTAGCGGGAGGACTGGGGCCAACGTCCTGACTTTC.

The gene calls are TRBV5-1 and TRBJ1-1, with 8 bases identical to TRBD1. The ends lost 4 bases at V and 0 bases at J; junction bases unmatched: 5. This CDR3 is 15 amino acids long. Germline-derived CDR1 and CDR2 are SGHRS and YFSETQ. The CDR3 DNA reads TGCGCCAGCAGCCCCGGGACAGGCATGAACACTGAAGCTTTCTTT. This gives the protein CASSPGTGMNTEAFF.

Written as DNA, the CDR3 is TGTGCCAGCAGCCTCCTTTCCGGGACTACAGAGACCCAGTACTTC. Translated: CASSLLSGTTETQYF. The J gene is TRBJ2-5, the V gene TRBV7-2; 7 nucleotides align to TRBD2. This CDR3 has 15 amino acids. From germline, CDR1 is SGHTA and CDR2 FQGNSA. Germline trimming cut 5 bases from V and 4 bases from J; bases unmatched to any gene: 10.

This clone occurred once. CDR3 DNA: TGCAGCGTTGATAGGGTGCGGGTCGGCCCAGCCATCTATGGCTACACCTTC. Its protein product is CSVDRVRVGPAIYGYTF. The rearrangement joins TRBV29-1 to TRBJ1-2; D unresolved. The germline V gene encodes CDR1 SQVTM and CDR2 ANQGSEA. The CDR3 loop spans 17 amino acids. Trimming removed 3 bases from V and 4 bases from J, with 24 bases in between.

The V gene is TRBV2, the J gene TRBJ1-6, with 9 positions matching TRBD1. The CDR3 runs to 14 residues. Germline-derived CDR1 and CDR2 are SNHLY and FYNNEI. V was clipped by 7 bases and J by 7 bases; unmatched bases: 5. The CDR3 region is CASTVGQGNSPLHF. CDR3 DNA: TGTGCCAGCACCGTTGGACAGGGGAATTCACCCCTCCACTTT. The complete variable domain, with remaining parts taken from reference TRBV2 and TRBJ1-6, reads EPEVTQTPSHQVTQMGQEVILRCVPISNHLYFYWYRQILGQKVEFLVSFYNNEISEKSEIFDDQFSVERPDGSNFTLKIRSTKLEDSAMYFCASTVGQGNSPLHFGNGTRLTVT.

Points on this clone: The junction does not match germline at one end; this may be a read error. The chain combines TRBV28 with TRBJ2-2, with D perhaps TRBD1 (6 bases). This CDR3 is 12 amino acids long. Per germline, CDR1 MDHEN and CDR2 SYDVKM. The CDR3 reads CTTGKRTGELFF. CDR3 nucleotides: TGCACAACAGGGAAAAGGACCGGGGAGCTGTTTTTT.